This T cell receptor (beta chain) was identified in a study of cytomegalovirus exposure and HLA in healthy donors. Study summary: The early release's HLA-typed donors yielded approximately 82 million unique TCRs. The study's findings and limits: The authors listed roughly 150 TCR beta chains as cytomegalovirus-associated. Most TCRs appeared rarely, but some public TCRs recurred in many donors. The classifier, whose performance was assessed in both the original and validation cohorts, reportedly diagnosed cytomegalovirus status with high specificity and sensitivity.

On this clone: What it recognizes is unknown.

It was with 60 Vbeta and 13 Jbeta primers that the PCR ran. TCRdb's table, derived via immunoSEQ multiplex PCR, lists solely in-frame clones and lacks some. The repertoire holds approximately 190,000 clones, with 75% to 80% as singletons. J gave up 1 base and V 0 bases, and 3 bases lay outside the gene matches. Germline-derived CDR1 and CDR2 are SGHRS and YFSETQ. The CDR3 length is 16 residues. This clonotype was obtained from a woman aged 25 to 39 in good health and CMV-seropositive. The chain recombines TRBV5-1 with TRBJ2-5, with 10 bases identical to TRBD2. The sequencing sample was made of PBMCs. CDR3 residues: CASSLGIAGGQETQYF. CDR3 DNA sequence: TGCGCCAGCAGCTTGGGGATAGCGGGGGGCCAAGAGACCCAGTACTTC.